This TCR beta chain was sequenced in a study of beta chain features in type 1 diabetes. Every isolated RNA sample was fully reverse transcribed, so sequencing captured expressed TCRB transcripts. Clones were read by immunoSEQ multiplex PCR, and TCRdb kept only the in-frame ones, dropping some. The sample contains over 200,000 clones, around 9.9% of which appear only once. Study results and limitations: A moderate, significant TCRB CDR3 shortening appeared in type 1 diabetes across four CD4+ subsets.

Based on CD45RO/CCR7/CD25/CD127/CD95/CD27, CD4+ regulatory, stem cell-like memory, naive and central memory cells were sorted. CDR3 length: 12 amino acids. Trimming shortened V by 6 bases and J by 6 bases, and 9 bases separated the two germline ends. Germline V gives CDR1 SNHLY, CDR2 FYNNEI. Comments on this clone: Its specificity is not known.

The rearrangement links TRBV2 to TRBJ2-1, with D possibly being TRBD2 (5 bases). The receptor was derived from a man under 40 with type 1 diabetes. The sequencing input was naive CD4+ T cells from blood. CDR3 amino acids: CASRVAGNEQFF. In nucleotides, the CDR3 is TGTGCCAGCAGGGTCGCGGGCAATGAGCAGTTCTTC.